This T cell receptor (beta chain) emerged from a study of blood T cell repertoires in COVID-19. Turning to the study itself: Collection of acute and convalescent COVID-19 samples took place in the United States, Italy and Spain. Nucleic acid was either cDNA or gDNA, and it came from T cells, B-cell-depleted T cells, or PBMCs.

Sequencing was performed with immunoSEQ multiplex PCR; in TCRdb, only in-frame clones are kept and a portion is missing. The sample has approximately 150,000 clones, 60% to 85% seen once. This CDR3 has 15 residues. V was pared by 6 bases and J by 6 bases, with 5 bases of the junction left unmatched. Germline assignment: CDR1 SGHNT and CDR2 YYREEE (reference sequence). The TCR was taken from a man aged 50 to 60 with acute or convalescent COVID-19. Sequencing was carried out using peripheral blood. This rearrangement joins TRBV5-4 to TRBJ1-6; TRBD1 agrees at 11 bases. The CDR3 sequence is CASNGQGALNSPLHF. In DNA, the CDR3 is TGTGCCAGCAACGGACAGGGGGCTCTTAATTCACCCCTCCACTTT.